This T cell receptor (beta chain) was obtained from a study of blood T cell repertoires in COVID-19. In the source study's methods: Amplification with reference gene primers provided the estimates of nucleated cell counts. This table comes from immunoSEQ multiplex PCR, and its TCRdb copy is limited to in-frame clones, with some not included. V and J calls and clone size are given by that table; D and trimming were obtained from the DNA. The sample shows around 120,000 clones, about three quarters of them seen only once. CDR1 is LNHNV, CDR2 YYDKDF, per germline (reference sequence). CDR3 length equals 15 residues. Deletions cut 1 base from V and 0 bases from J, with 9 bases between. This clone was seen only a few times.

This chain links TRBV15 with TRBJ2-5; D unresolved. The sample comprised peripheral blood. The clonotype originates from an older man with acute or convalescent COVID-19. DNA for the CDR3: TGTGCCACCAGCAGAGTCCCCCGGTACCAAGAGACCCAGTACTTC. This gives the protein CATSRVPRYQETQYF.